This T cell receptor (beta chain) was recorded in a study of T cells in localized non-small cell lung cancer. Overall study findings and caveats: Appearances in adjacent lung were noted for a median 57 of the top 100 tumor clones. Since sequencing was restricted to only one region of the tumor, intratumor heterogeneity remains a possibility. Compared with tumor, uninvolved adjacent lung displayed greater T cell clonality, ranking highest overall. Longer survival (overall) was linked to higher T cell density in blood.

The CDR3 sequence is 13 residues long. V was cut by 2 bases and J by 11 bases, with 13 bases left in between. The germline gives CDR1 MNHEY, CDR2 SVGAGI. As concerns this clone: Its cognate antigen is unknown.

The data were produced by immunoSEQ multiplex PCR, yet TCRdb's version contains in-frame clones alone and is incomplete. The sample comprises around 15,000 clones, approximately 87% of which are singletons, and about 30% rests with the top ten. This clonotype was sampled from a male donor aged 60 or over with stage II lung adenocarcinoma. The chain is built from TRBV6-5 and TRBJ1-5, with no clear D. Specimen: peripheral blood mononuclear cells, collected before any cancer treatment. CDR3 loop: CASSYNAGEAQHF. The CDR3 nucleotides read TGTGCCAGCAGTTACAACGCGGGTGAGGCCCAGCATTTT.